A single sample gave rise to the 25 T cell receptor beta chains below, sequenced in a study of response to subunit inactivated influenza vaccine (dated by TCRdb to the late 2010s). The library came from RT-PCR. The data were produced on an Illumina HiSeq 2500. In TCRdb, the public reads were trimmed at Q25 with fastp and aligned with MiXCR, with productive beta chains retained. CDR3 protein duplicates are merged, each entry listing the most common genes and DNA. This sample is represented by 150,000 or so distinct CDR3 sequences; 11% of them were singletons. The ten biggest clones cover under 15% of the sample. Read against the paper, the sample's time point label means: more than 40 days after influenza vaccine administration. Sequencing was performed on non-naive T cells sorted from PBMCs, taken about 40 days after vaccination. What this sample's cell subset or site label stands for: memory T cell fraction. These TCRs come from a man in his fifties or sixties who received an inactivated influenza vaccine. Donor details come from another sample of the same person, matched by shared clones.

DNA of the CDR3: TGCAGTGCTACGGACCGGGCAGGGGGCGCAGCTGGGCAGTACTTC. Translated, it gives CSATDRAGGAAGQYF. V gene TRBV20-1 combines with J gene TRBJ2-7, with 8 bases lining up with TRBD1. Germline V gene data show CDR1 as DFQATT and CDR2 as SNEGSKA (reference sequence). This CDR3 has 15 residues. J gave up 9 bases and V 4 bases, and 17 bases lay outside the gene matches.

The chain has TRBV9 and TRBJ2-3; a weak D match, TRBD2 (5 bases). CDR3 length equals 14 residues. The germline V gene has CDR1 SGDLS and CDR2 YYNGEE. V dropped 0 bases and J dropped 4 bases, with 9 bases sitting between them. DNA for the CDR3: TGTGCCAGCAGCGTAGGAGGGATTGCAGATACGCAGTATTTT. This gives the protein CASSVGGIADTQYF. Full variable domain (rest looked up from reference TRBV9 and TRBJ2-3): DSGVTQTPKHLITATGQRVTLRCSPRSGDLSVYWYQQSLDQGLQFLIQYYNGEERAKGNILERFSAQQFPDLHSELNLSSLELGDSALYFCASSVGGIADTQYFGPGTRLTVL.

The CDR3 coding sequence is TGTGCCAGCAGCAAGGACAGCTCCTACGAGCAGTACTTC. Protein: CASSKDSSYEQYF. This chain connects TRBV21-1 to TRBJ2-7. TRBV21-1 is a pseudogene. This CDR3 region has 13 residues.

This clonotype appeared a few times. The rearrangement links TRBV7-2 to TRBJ1-2, with D unresolved. Trimming pared 2 bases from V and 1 base from J, leaving 8 bases between. The CDR3 extends over 14 amino acids. In germline, CDR1 is SGHTA, CDR2 FQGNSA. The DNA for the CDR3 is TGTGCCAGCAGCTTACGTCTCATTAACTATGGCTACACCTTC. It is translated as CASSLRLINYGYTF.

This clonotype was seen ten or more times. The gene calls are TRBV20-1 and TRBJ2-7, with 9 bases lining up with TRBD2. The CDR3 spans 14 residues. Germline CDR1 reads DFQATT; CDR2 reads SNEGSKA (reference sequence). V lost 5 bases to trimming and J lost 0 bases; unmatched junction nucleotides: 5. DNA of the CDR3: TGCAGTGCTCCCCGGACTAGCGCCTCCTACGAGCAGTACTTC. Translated: CSAPRTSASYEQYF.

This clonotype has a handful of counts. V usage is TRBV7-9 and J usage is TRBJ1-5; possibly TRBD1 for D (6 bases). CDR1 and CDR2 from the germline V gene are SEHNR and FQNEAQ (reference sequence). V lost 5 bases to trimming and J lost 7 bases, with 9 bases between them. This CDR3 spans 12 amino acids. The CDR3 sequence is CASSRTAQPQHF. Here the CDR3 DNA reads TGTGCCAGCAGCCGGACAGCCCAGCCCCAGCATTTT.

This clonotype showed up just a few times. CDR3 coding DNA: TGTGCCAGCAGTTTAGAAGGCAGGGTCAAGGATGAGCAGTTCTTC. Translating gives CASSLEGRVKDEQFF. This chain joins TRBV12-3 or TRBV12-4 and TRBJ2-1; maybe TRBD1 (5 bases). CDR3 length: 15 residues. V lost 1 base, J lost 8 bases, and 15 bases lay in between.

This clonotype was counted a few times. The J gene is TRBJ2-7, the V gene TRBV6-1, with D perhaps matching TRBD1 (6 bases). The CDR3 spans 13 residues. CDR1 MNHNS and CDR2 SASEGT come from the germline V gene. V was shortened by 10 bases and J by 4 bases, with 17 bases between the two germline ends. DNA for the CDR3: TGTGCCATTGACCCCGGGACACCTTACGAGCAGTACTTC. Its translation: CAIDPGTPYEQYF.

Only a few counts were recorded for this clonotype. The V gene is TRBV5-5, the J gene TRBJ2-5, with no clear D. The CDR3 extends over 13 amino acids. Trimming pared 1 base from V and 2 bases from J, leaving 6 bases between. Germline CDR1 SGHKS, CDR2 YYEKEE (reference sequence). In DNA form, the CDR3 reads TGTGCCAGCAGCTTGCACAGTCAAGAGACCCAGTACTTC. It specifies CASSLHSQETQYF.

This clonotype was seen a few times. The chain uses TRBV7-2 and TRBJ2-2; the match to TRBD2 covers 7 bases. This CDR3 is built from 17 residues. V shed 4 bases and J 1 base; nucleotides not matched to a gene: 9. Germline CDR1 reads SGHTA; CDR2 reads FQGNSA. The CDR3 here is CASSSGGGAQNTGELFF. The CDR3 DNA reads as TGTGCCAGCAGCTCGGGGGGTGGGGCTCAGAACACCGGGGAGCTGTTTTTT. Full variable domain (missing parts from reference TRBV7-2 and TRBJ2-2): GAGVSQSPSNKVTEKGKDVELRCDPISGHTALYWYRQSLGQGLEFLIYFQGNSAPDKSGLPSDRFSAERTGGSVSTLTIQRTQQEDSAVYLCASSSGGGAQNTGELFFGEGSRLTVL.

The V gene is TRBV2, the J gene TRBJ2-2, with a tentative D call TRBD2 (5 bases). The CDR3 spans 13 residues. V was pared by 2 bases and J by 8 bases, with 9 bases between. CDR1 is SNHLY, CDR2 FYNNEI, per germline. The CDR3 loop is CASSEIRGGELFF. The CDR3 bases are TGTGCCAGCAGTGAAATCCGGGGTGGGGAGCTGTTTTTT.

This clonotype occurred many times. The chain recombines TRBV20-1 with TRBJ1-4, with TRBD1 matching 9 bases. From germline, CDR1 is DFQATT and CDR2 SNEGSKA (reference sequence). V trimming: 6 bases; J trimming: 8 bases; junction bases outside the gene matches: 7. This CDR3 spans 13 amino acids. CDR3: CSANRGREEKLFF. The CDR3 region has the DNA TGCAGTGCCAACAGGGGGCGAGAGGAAAAACTGTTTTTT.

This clonotype has at least ten counts. This chain uses TRBV5-1 with TRBJ2-1; 7 nucleotides align to TRBD2. V shed 3 bases and J 0 bases; nucleotides not matched to a gene: 6. Germline V gene sequence: CDR1 SGHRS, CDR2 YFSETQ. This CDR3 region has 16 residues. The CDR3 sequence is CASSSGGGGSYNEQFF. CDR3 coding DNA: TGCGCCAGCAGCTCAGGAGGCGGGGGCTCCTACAATGAGCAGTTCTTC.

This sequence joins TRBV18 and TRBJ1-2, with D perhaps TRBD1 (5 bases). V was shortened by 2 bases and J by 5 bases, with 15 bases between the two germline ends. The CDR3 has 15 amino acids. The germline V gene has CDR1 KGHSH and CDR2 LQKENI. The CDR3 loop is CASSPGGRPFYGYTF. CDR3 coding DNA: TGTGCCAGCTCACCAGGGGGACGTCCATTTTATGGCTACACCTTC. Complete variable domain (other parts from reference TRBV18 and TRBJ1-2): NAGVMQNPRHLVRRRGQEARLRCSPMKGHSHVYWYRQLPEEGLKFMVYLQKENIIDESGMPKERFSAEFPKEGPSILRIQQVVRGDSAAYFCASSPGGRPFYGYTFGSGTRLTVV.

This clonotype came up many times. CDR3 in amino acids: CASRSNRGGRGDTQYF. Here the CDR3 DNA reads TGTGCCAGCAGGTCAAACAGGGGCGGACGAGGGGATACGCAGTATTTT. The rearrangement uses TRBV6-1 and TRBJ2-3, with 7 bases that match TRBD1. V lost 6 bases, J lost 6 bases, and 15 bases stayed unmatched. The CDR3 extends over 16 amino acids. Germline CDR1 and CDR2: MNHNS and SASEGT.

This clonotype was recorded many times. The gene calls are TRBV15 and TRBJ2-2, with D maybe TRBD1 (5 bases). The CDR3 contains 13 residues. The V end lost 4 bases, the J end lost 3 bases, and 6 bases lay between the germline ends. Germline V gives CDR1 LNHNV, CDR2 YYDKDF (reference sequence). CDR3 sequence (DNA): TGTGCCACCAGCATAGGGGACACCGGGGAGCTGTTTTTT. Residues: CATSIGDTGELFF. The full variable domain, its missing parts supplied by reference TRBV15 and TRBJ2-2, is DAMVIQNPRYQVTQFGKPVTLSCSQTLNHNVMYWYQQKSSQAPKLLFHYYDKDFNNEADTPDNFQSRRPNTSFCFLDIRSPGLGDTAMYLCATSIGDTGELFFGEGSRLTVL.

This clonotype has a handful of counts. J is TRBJ1-6 and V is TRBV20-1; D call uncertain. Deletions cut 4 bases from V and 8 bases from J, with 12 bases between. CDR1 is DFQATT, CDR2 SNEGSKA, per germline (reference sequence). The length of the CDR3 is 13 residues. CDR3: CSAISASDSPLHF. CDR3 bases: TGCAGTGCTATATCAGCTTCGGATTCACCCCTCCACTTT.

The V call is TRBV5-6, the J call TRBJ2-7; no definite D call. Germline lookup yields CDR1 SGHDT and CDR2 YYEEEE. This CDR3 contains 11 residues. V was trimmed by 10 bases and J by 6 bases, leaving 14 bases between them. The CDR3 DNA reads as TGTGCCTCTTCTTCTTTGTCCGAGCAGTACTTC. This sequence encodes CASSSLSEQYF. The whole variable domain, filled in from reference TRBV5-6 and TRBJ2-7, reads DAGVTQSPTHLIKTRGQQVTLRCSPKSGHDTVSWYQQALGQGPQFIFQYYEEEERQRGNFPDRFSGHQFPNYSSELNVNALLLGDSALYLCASSSLSEQYFGPGTRLTVT.

This clonotype was observed a few times. The V call is TRBV5-1, the J call TRBJ2-7; 8 positions match TRBD2. The CDR3 contains 14 residues. CDR1 is SGHRS and CDR2 is YFSETQ in the germline V gene. V lost 3 bases to trimming and J lost 5 bases; unmatched junction nucleotides: 7. Written as DNA, the CDR3 is TGCGCCAGCAGCTCCGGGACTAGGGGCCACGAGCAGTACTTC. The encoded protein is CASSSGTRGHEQYF.

The chain is built from TRBV28 and TRBJ1-5, with unresolved D. From germline, CDR1 is MDHEN and CDR2 SYDVKM. This CDR3 spans 14 amino acids. V was cut by 7 bases and J by 0 bases, with 10 bases left in between. CDR3 DNA sequence: TGTGCCAGCATATATGGGGATAGCAATCAGCCCCAGCATTTT. Translating it yields CASIYGDSNQPQHF.

This clonotype was counted many times. The rearrangement joins TRBV7-2 to TRBJ2-7, with TRBD1 as a possible D gene (6 bases). Trimming cost V 4 bases and J 2 bases, with 12 bases left between them. The CDR3 is 14 residues long. The germline gives CDR1 SGHTA, CDR2 FQGNSA. The CDR3 sequence is CASSYMDRTYEQYF. The CDR3 DNA sequence: TGTGCCAGCAGCTACATGGACAGAACCTACGAGCAGTACTTC.

This clonotype was counted ten times or more. The chain is built from TRBV5-1 and TRBJ2-2; possible D gene TRBD2, 6 bases. V lost 0 bases and J lost 6, with 12 bases in between. Germline CDR1 and CDR2: SGHRS and YFSETQ. The CDR3 totals 15 residues. Here the CDR3 DNA reads TGCGCCAGCAGCTTGGGGCCCGAGCGGGCCGGGGAGCTGTTTTTT. This encodes CASSLGPERAGELFF.

The genes are TRBV20-1 and TRBJ1-5, with 9 positions matching TRBD1. This CDR3 comprises 15 residues. Losses at the gene ends were 0 bases for V and 4 bases for J; bases not matched to a gene: 4. The germline gives CDR1 DFQATT, CDR2 SNEGSKA (reference sequence). Written as DNA, the CDR3 is TGCAGTGCTAGAGAGGGTGGACAGGGGAATCAGCCCCAGCATTTT. It encodes CSAREGGQGNQPQHF.

The sample holds a few counts of this clonotype. The chain carries TRBV10-3 and TRBJ1-2; D possibly corresponds to TRBD1 (5 bases). Germline V gene data show CDR1 as ENHRY and CDR2 as SYGVKD. V lost 10 bases to trimming and J lost 4 bases, with 16 bases between them. This CDR3 spans 13 amino acids. CDR3 sequence reads: CATSDPGLYGYTF. CDR3 coding DNA: TGTGCCACGTCTGACCCGGGGCTCTATGGCTACACCTTC.

This clonotype was found a few times. The chain is built from TRBV7-2 and TRBJ1-3, with unresolved D. Trimming removed 1 base from V and 2 bases from J, with 6 bases in between. Germline loops: CDR1 SGHTA, CDR2 FQGNSA. This CDR3 contains 14 residues. For the CDR3, the DNA is TGTGCCAGCAGCTTAGGAATAACTGGAAACACCATATATTTT. Residues: CASSLGITGNTIYF.